This entry concerns a single T cell receptor beta chain. This clonotype was seen only a few times. Its antigen remains unidentified. Within one base of it there is no much larger clone, and no base qualities were kept. Measured from the cysteine to the phenylalanine, the CDR3 is 12 residues long. CDR3 DNA only is kept here, 36 bases in frame from base 1. Relative to germline, V is 5 bases shorter and J is 4 bases shorter, with 10 bases between their ends. According to the germline V gene, CDR1 reads SGHRS and CDR2 reads YFSETQ. Explained via the paper, the treatment or condition label denotes: allogeneic hematopoietic cell transplantation with graft depleted of TCRalphabeta T cells and CD19 B cells. The transplant recipients were children given TCRalphabeta/CD19-depleted allogeneic hematopoietic cell grafts. These data come from a study of T-cell reconstitution after alpha-beta-depleted transplantation in children (dated by TCRdb to between 2015 and 2016). For the study in its entirety: Using TCR repertoire profiling, the study followed T-cell immune reconstitution in a quantitative way in children after TCRalphabeta/CD19-depleted allogeneic hematopoietic cell transplantation. Overall study results and their limits: In some patients, high TCRbeta diversity at day 60 was attributed to recipient T cells and intrathymic progenitors that had survived conditioning. Over the following months the frequencies of hyperexpanded clones went down, and after one year T-cell counts and TCRbeta diversity were mostly credited to newly produced T cells. The apparently early alphabetaT-cell count recovery about two months after transplant was reportedly dependent on only several hundred rapidly expanded clones derived from non-depleted graft cells.

The library came from PCR. TCRdb names Illumina HiSeq 2500 as the instrument used. TCR library preparation used molecular barcoding, with unique molecular identifiers applied to normalize quantification of the TCRbeta repertoire. In-frame beta chains were kept once TCRdb had trimmed the public reads at Q25 with fastp and called clones with MiXCR. Rows are unified per CDR3 protein, each entry keeping the most common DNA and genes. In this sample the table shows a few hundred thousand distinct CDR3 sequences, 27% of which occur a single time. Approximately 33% of the sample is held by the ten biggest clonotypes.

The receptor was derived from a boy younger than two with Wiskott-Aldrich syndrome, due to receive a stem cell transplant. Recombination linked TRBV5-1 to TRBJ2-7; the D gene identity is not certain. The material sequenced was PBMCs, taken before TCRalphabeta/CD19-depleted stem cell transplant. The bases read TGCGCCAGCAGTAATAGCAGGTACGAGCAGTACTTC. The encoded protein is CASSNSRYEQYF.